A single TCR beta chain is shown here with its context. The antigen remains undetermined. This sample stems from a study of cytomegalovirus exposure and HLA in healthy donors. Study results and caveats: TCR beta chains associated with HLA were, in a later analysis, more clonally expanded than equally common others. Associated with cytomegalovirus, according to the listing, were 170 or so TCR beta chains.

The CDR3 consists of 20 residues. The V and J ends lost 3 bases and 3 bases respectively, with 29 bases between them. Germline CDR1 and CDR2: ENHRY and SYGVKD. This PCR relied on a set of 60 Vbeta primers and 13 Jbeta primers. Some clones are missing from TCRdb's copy, which holds only in-frame ones; the method was immunoSEQ multiplex PCR. The sample includes tens of thousands of clones, around nine tenths of them seen just once. This rearrangement joins TRBV10-3 to TRBJ2-5; D is possibly TRBD2 (6 bases). What was sequenced was PBMCs. This TCR was sampled from a man aged 25 to 45 in good health and CMV-seropositive. CDR3 sequence reads: CAISDGYRTPSEGEKETQYF. In DNA, the CDR3 is TGTGCCATCAGTGACGGGTATCGGACCCCTAGCGAAGGGGAGAAAGAGACCCAGTACTTC.